What follows is one T cell receptor (beta chain) and its context. Its binding antigen is unknown. Base qualities are not recorded, but no much larger clone differs from it by a single base. These data are taken from a study of T cell repertoires in ileal Crohn's disease (dated by TCRdb to between 2018 and 2021). About the study as a whole: Median disease duration was approximately 8 years, and 35% to 40% of patients were identified as active smokers at the time of surgery. Every patient underwent surgery because of a complication, which was stricturing disease in approximately 60% and penetrating disease in about 40%. Postoperative therapy was given to about half of the patients, with thiopurines administered to about ten patients and anti-TNF agents administered to approximately 17 patients. TCR repertoire analysis was done in 50 to 70 Crohn's disease patients from a prospective multicentre cohort. The study was conducted in parallel with a multicentre cohort that was designed to identify predictors of early endoscopic recurrence following ileocolonic resection. A Rutgeerts score above i0 was used to define endoscopic postoperative recurrence. A total of roughly 170 mucosal samples from some 60 patients were sequenced, collected from several sites on the surgical specimen and at postoperative endoscopy.

Beyond this particular receptor, the publication reports: Only a subgroup of patients, of unstated size, had their mucosal CD4 and CD8 T cells sorted and sequenced. Compared with non-smokers, patients who were active smokers at surgery showed a significantly higher proportion of clonal expansions (roughly 26% vs 20%, p=0.02). More high-frequency clones were carried by sorted CD8 T cells than by CD4 T cells, suggesting that mucosal expansions were mainly CD8. Higher high-frequency clone percentages at surgery were associated with endoscopic recurrence; all patients with clonality above 26.8% (18/57) had recurrence.

The CDR3 goes from the cysteine to the phenylalanine over 13 residues. The read is trimmed to its CDR3 DNA, 39 bases read in frame from base 1. The CDR1 and CDR2 encoded by the germline V gene are SGHTA and FQGNSA. V gives up 5 bases and J gives up 8 bases, and the segment between their germline ends measures 15 bases. Adults with ileal or ileocolonic Crohn's disease for whom ileocolonic resection was indicated were considered eligible. Whole ileal mucosal biopsies were stored frozen at -80°C before DNA extraction. Genomic DNA was extracted from frozen whole biopsies with a TRizol-based method and quantified on a NanoDrop 2000 spectrophotometer. Around 500 nanograms of biopsy DNA per sample were submitted for commercial TCRB immunosequencing. Adaptive Biotechnology amplified CDR3 regions from genomic DNA with a two-step multiplex PCR that controlled for amplification bias. Primers for every V and J gene segment were used in the first PCR, and barcodes and Illumina adapters were added in the second PCR. CDR3 libraries were sequenced on an Illumina instrument. The study's processing was this. The analysis drew on both the pipelines supplied by the vendor and custom analysis of the raw data in R/Bioconductor running R version 3.3.0. Clonality, ranging from 0 to 1, was calculated as the inverse of the normalised Shannon entropy of all productive clones. High-frequency clones were defined as the repertoire share of the top 100 clones, retaining only clones passing a 95% confidence test. Overlap between samples was measured with the Morisita-Horn index, while repertoire diversity was measured with the Simpson index. The table comes from immuneACCESS by way of TCRdb, which keeps in-frame sequences with V and J called. Part of the clones is missing from these tables; in studies checked, under half for an unresolved V gene and the rest for unknown reasons. The V and J calls and clone size come from that table; D and trimming were worked out from the DNA. Across this sample there are several thousand clones, with roughly 80% seen only once. Less than 3% of the sample belongs to the ten largest clones.

Sequencing was carried out using ileal tissue. The clonotype was recovered from an adult with Crohn's disease. The chain is made from TRBV7-2 and TRBJ1-2; 6 matching bases give a weak D call of TRBD1. CDR3 protein: CASSREQGHGYTF. At the DNA level, the sequence is TGTGCCAGCAGCCGGGAACAGGGACACGGCTACACCTTC. Beyond the CDR3, the reference TRBV7-2 and TRBJ1-2 genes provide the residues; the full variable domain reads: GAGVSQSPSNKVTEKGKDVELRCDPISGHTALYWYRQSLGQGLEFLIYFQGNSAPDKSGLPSDRFSAERTGGSVSTLTIQRTQQEDSAVYLCASSREQGHGYTFGSGTRLTVV.